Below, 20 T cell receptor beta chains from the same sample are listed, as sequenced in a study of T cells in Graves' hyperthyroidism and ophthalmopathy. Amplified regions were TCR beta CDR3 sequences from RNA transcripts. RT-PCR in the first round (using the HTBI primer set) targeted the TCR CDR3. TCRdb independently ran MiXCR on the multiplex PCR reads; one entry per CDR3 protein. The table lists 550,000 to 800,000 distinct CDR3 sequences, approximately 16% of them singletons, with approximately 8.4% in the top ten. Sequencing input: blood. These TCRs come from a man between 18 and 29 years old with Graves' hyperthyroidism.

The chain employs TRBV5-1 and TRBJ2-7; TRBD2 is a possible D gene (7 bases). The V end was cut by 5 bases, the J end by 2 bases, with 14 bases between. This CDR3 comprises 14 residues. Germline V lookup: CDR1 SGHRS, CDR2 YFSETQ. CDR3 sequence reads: CASRRGTQTYEQYF. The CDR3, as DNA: TGCGCCAGCAGGCGGGGGACACAAACCTACGAGCAGTACTTC.

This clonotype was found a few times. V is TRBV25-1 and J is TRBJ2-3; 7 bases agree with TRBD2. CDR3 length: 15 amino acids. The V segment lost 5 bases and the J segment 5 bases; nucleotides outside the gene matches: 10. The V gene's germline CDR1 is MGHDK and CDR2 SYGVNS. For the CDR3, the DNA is TGTGCCAGCAGTACCACCGGCGGGAGAGTAGATACGCAGTATTTT. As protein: CASSTTGGRVDTQYF.

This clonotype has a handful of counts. CDR3 protein: CASSPKGRGTGELFF. CDR3 bases: TGTGCCAGTAGCCCCAAAGGCAGGGGGACCGGGGAGCTGTTTTTT. The chain couples TRBV19 to TRBJ2-2, with 7 nucleotides matching TRBD1. V shed 6 bases and J 5 bases; nucleotides not matched to a gene: 9. Germline V CDR1 and CDR2: LNHDA, SQIVND (reference sequence). The CDR3 extends over 15 amino acids.

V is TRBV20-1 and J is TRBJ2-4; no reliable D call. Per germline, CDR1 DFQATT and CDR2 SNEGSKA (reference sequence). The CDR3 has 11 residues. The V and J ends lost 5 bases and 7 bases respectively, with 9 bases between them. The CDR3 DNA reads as TGCAGTGCTTCTGGACCGAACATTCAGTACTTC. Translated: CSASGPNIQYF.

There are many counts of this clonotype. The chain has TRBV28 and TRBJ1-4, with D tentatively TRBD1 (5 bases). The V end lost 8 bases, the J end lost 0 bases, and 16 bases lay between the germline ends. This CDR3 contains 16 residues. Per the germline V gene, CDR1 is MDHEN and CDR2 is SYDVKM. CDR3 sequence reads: CASGAWDPTTNEKLFF. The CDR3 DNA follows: TGTGCCAGCGGGGCTTGGGACCCAACAACTAATGAAAAACTGTTTTTT. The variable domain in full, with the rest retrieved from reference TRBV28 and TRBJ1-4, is DVKVTQSSRYLVKRTGEKVFLECVQDMDHENMFWYRQDPGLGLRLIYFSYDVKMKEKGDIPEGYSVSREKKERFSLILESASTNQTSMYLCASGAWDPTTNEKLFFGSGTQLSVL.

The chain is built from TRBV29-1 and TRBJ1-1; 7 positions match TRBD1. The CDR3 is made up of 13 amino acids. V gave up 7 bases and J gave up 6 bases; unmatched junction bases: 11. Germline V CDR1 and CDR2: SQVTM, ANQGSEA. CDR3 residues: CSAGAQGGAEAFF. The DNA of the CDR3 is TGCAGCGCTGGGGCCCAGGGGGGCGCTGAAGCTTTCTTT. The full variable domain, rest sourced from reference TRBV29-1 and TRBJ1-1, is SAVISQKPSRDICQRGTSLTIQCQVDSQVTMMFWYRQQPGQSLTLIATANQGSEATYESGFVIDKFPISRPNLTFSTLTVSNMSPEDSSIYLCSAGAQGGAEAFFGQGTRLTVV.

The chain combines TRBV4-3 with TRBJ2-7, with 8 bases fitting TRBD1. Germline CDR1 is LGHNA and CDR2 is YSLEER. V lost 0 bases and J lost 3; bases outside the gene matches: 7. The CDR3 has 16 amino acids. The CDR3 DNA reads TGCGCCAGCAGCCAAGAAGTGACAGGGGCCAACTACGAGCAGTACTTC. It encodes CASSQEVTGANYEQYF.

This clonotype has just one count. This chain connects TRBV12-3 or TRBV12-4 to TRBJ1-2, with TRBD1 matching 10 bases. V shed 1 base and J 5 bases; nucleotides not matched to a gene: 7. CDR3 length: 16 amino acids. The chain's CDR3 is CASSLDYGTGEYGYTF. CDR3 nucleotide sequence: TGTGCCAGCAGTTTAGATTATGGGACAGGGGAATATGGCTACACCTTC.

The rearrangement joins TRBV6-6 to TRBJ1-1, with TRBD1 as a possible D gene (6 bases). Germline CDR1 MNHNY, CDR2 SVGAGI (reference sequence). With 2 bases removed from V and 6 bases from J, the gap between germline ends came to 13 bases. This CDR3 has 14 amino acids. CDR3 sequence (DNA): TGTGCCAGCAGTTACGGGGGCAGGGTCGCTGAAGCTTTCTTT. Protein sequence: CASSYGGRVAEAFF.

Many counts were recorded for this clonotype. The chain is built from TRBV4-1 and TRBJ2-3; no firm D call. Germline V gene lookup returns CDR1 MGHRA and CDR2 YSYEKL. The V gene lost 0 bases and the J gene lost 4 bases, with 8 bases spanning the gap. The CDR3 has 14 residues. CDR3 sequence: CASSQDATPDTQYF. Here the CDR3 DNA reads TGCGCCAGCAGCCAAGATGCAACCCCAGATACGCAGTATTTT.

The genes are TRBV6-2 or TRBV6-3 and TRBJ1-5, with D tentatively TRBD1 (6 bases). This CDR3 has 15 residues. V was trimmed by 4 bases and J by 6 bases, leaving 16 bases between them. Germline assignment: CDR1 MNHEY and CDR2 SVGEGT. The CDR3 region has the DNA TGTGCCAGCAGTTTGCGGGACATAGAGAGTCAGCCCCAGCATTTT. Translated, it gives CASSLRDIESQPQHF.

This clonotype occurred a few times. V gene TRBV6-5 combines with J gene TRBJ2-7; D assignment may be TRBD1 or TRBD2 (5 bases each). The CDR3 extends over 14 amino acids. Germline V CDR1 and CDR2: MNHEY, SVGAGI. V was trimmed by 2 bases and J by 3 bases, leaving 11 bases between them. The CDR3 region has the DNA TGTGCCAGCAGTTACCTGGGACGGAACTACGAGCAGTACTTC. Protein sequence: CASSYLGRNYEQYF.

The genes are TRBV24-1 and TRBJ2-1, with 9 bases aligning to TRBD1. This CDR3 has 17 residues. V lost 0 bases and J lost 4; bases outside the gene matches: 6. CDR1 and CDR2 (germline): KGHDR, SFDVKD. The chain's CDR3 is CATSDLRGTGLYNEQFF. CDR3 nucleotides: TGTGCCACCAGTGATTTGCGTGGGACAGGGCTTTACAATGAGCAGTTCTTC.

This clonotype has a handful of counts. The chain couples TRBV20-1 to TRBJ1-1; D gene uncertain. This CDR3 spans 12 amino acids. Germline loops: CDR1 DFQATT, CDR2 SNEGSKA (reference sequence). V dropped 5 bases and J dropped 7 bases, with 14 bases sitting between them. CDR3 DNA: TGCAGTGCTCGACCCACTTCCATTGAAGCTTTCTTT. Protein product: CSARPTSIEAFF.

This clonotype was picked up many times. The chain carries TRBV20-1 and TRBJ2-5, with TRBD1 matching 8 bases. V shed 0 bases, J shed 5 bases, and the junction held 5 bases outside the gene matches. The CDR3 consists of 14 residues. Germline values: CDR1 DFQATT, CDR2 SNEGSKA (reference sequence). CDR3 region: CSARDFTGGETQYF. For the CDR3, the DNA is TGCAGTGCTAGAGATTTTACAGGGGGGGAGACCCAGTACTTC.

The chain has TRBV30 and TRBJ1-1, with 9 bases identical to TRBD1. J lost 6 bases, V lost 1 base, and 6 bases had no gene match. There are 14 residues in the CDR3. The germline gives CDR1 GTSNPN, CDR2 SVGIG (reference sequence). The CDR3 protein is CAWSDRDRASEAFF. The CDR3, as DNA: TGTGCCTGGAGTGATCGGGACAGGGCTTCTGAAGCTTTCTTT.

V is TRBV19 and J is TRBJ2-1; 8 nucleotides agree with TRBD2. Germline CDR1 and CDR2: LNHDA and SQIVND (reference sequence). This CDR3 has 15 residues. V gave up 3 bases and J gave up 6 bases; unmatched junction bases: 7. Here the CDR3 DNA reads TGTGCCAGTAGTATGGCCAGCGGGAGCCCCAATGAGCAGTTCTTC. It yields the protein CASSMASGSPNEQFF.

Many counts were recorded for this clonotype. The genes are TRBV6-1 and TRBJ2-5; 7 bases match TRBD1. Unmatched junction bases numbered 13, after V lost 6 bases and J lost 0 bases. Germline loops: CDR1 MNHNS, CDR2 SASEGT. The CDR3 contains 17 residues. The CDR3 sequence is CASRRTWDSYHQETQYF. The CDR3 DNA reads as TGTGCCAGCAGGCGGACCTGGGACAGCTATCACCAAGAGACCCAGTACTTC.

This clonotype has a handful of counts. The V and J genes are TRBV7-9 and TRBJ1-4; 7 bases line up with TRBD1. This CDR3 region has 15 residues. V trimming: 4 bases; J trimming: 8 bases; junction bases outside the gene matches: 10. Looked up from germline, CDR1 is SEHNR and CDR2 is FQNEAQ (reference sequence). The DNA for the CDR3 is TGTGCCAGCAGCTCACGGACAGGAACAAAAGAAAAACTGTTTTTT. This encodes CASSSRTGTKEKLFF.

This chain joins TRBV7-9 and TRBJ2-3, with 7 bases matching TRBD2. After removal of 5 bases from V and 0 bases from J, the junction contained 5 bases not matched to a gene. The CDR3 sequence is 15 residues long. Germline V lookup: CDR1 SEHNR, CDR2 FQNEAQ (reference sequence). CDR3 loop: CASSETSTSTDTQYF. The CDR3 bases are TGTGCCAGCAGCGAGACTAGCACTAGCACAGATACGCAGTATTTT.